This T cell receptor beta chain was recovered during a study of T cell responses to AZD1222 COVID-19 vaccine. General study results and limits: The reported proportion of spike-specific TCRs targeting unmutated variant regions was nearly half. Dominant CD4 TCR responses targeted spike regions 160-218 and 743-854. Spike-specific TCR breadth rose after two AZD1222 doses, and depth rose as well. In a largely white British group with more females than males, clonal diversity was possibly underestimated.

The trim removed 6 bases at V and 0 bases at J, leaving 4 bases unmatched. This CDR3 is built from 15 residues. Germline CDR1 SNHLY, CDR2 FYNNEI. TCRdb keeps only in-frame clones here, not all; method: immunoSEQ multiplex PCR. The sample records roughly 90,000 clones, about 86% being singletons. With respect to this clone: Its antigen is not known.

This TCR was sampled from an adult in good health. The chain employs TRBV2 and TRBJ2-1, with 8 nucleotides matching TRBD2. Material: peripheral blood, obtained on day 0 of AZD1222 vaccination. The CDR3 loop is CASRELAVSYNEQFF. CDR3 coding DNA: TGTGCCAGCAGAGAACTAGCGGTCTCCTACAATGAGCAGTTCTTC.